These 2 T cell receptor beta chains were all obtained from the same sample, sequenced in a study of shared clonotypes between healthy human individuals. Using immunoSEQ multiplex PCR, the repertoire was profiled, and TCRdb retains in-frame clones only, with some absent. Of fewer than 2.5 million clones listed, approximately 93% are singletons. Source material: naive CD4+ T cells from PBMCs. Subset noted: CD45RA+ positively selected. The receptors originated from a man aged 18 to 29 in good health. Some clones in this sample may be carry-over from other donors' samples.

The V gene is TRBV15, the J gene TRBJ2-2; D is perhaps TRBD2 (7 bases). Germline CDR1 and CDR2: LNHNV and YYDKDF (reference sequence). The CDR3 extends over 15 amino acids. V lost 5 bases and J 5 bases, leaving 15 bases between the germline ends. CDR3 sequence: CATSRGGTSTGELFF. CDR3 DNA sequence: TGTGCCACCAGCCGGGGAGGGACAAGTACCGGGGAGCTGTTTTTT.

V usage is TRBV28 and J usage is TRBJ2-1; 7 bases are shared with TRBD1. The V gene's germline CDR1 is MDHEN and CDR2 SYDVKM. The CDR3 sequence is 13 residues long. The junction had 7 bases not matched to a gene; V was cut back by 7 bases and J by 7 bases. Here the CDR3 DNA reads TGTGCCAGCACCCCCGGGACAGCAAATGAGCAGTTCTTC. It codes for CASTPGTANEQFF. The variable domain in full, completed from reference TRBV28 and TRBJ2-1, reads DVKVTQSSRYLVKRTGEKVFLECVQDMDHENMFWYRQDPGLGLRLIYFSYDVKMKEKGDIPEGYSVSREKKERFSLILESASTNQTSMYLCASTPGTANEQFFGPGTRLTVL.